The 10 T cell receptor beta chains below come from one sample, sequenced in a study of T cells in Graves' hyperthyroidism and ophthalmopathy. TCR beta CDR3 region amplification was performed from RNA transcripts. TCR CDR3 regions were first amplified by RT-PCR with HTBI primers. TCRdb itself ran the multiplex PCR reads through MiXCR, one entry per CDR3 protein. The data hold over 250,000 distinct CDR3 sequences, with about an eighth observed a single time. The sequenced material came from blood. The receptors were sampled from a woman between 40 and 50 years old with Graves' ophthalmopathy.

The chain employs TRBV27 and TRBJ2-6; no definite D call. Trimming pared 2 bases from V and 1 base from J, leaving 3 bases between. This CDR3 spans 14 amino acids. Germline CDR1 is MNHEY and CDR2 is SMNVEV (reference sequence). Here the CDR3 reads CASSLTSGANVLTF. The CDR3 bases are TGTGCCAGCAGTTTAACTTCTGGGGCCAACGTCCTGACTTTC.

The rearrangement joins TRBV27 to TRBJ2-1; 8 bases map to TRBD2. The ends lost 6 bases at V and 1 base at J; junction bases unmatched: 8. This CDR3 has 16 residues. From germline, CDR1 is MNHEY and CDR2 SMNVEV (reference sequence). CDR3 DNA: TGTGCCAGCAGCCCCCCCAGCGGGAGATCCTACAATGAGCAGTTCTTC. It encodes CASSPPSGRSYNEQFF.

This clonotype appeared a single time. A read error may explain this, as a much larger clone is one base away. The CDR3 nucleotides read TGTGCCATCAGTGAATCTCCGGAAGCTAACTATGGCTACGCCTTC. Translating it yields CAISESPEANYGYAF. The chain couples TRBV10-3 to TRBJ1-2; no clear D gene. Per the germline V gene, CDR1 is ENHRY and CDR2 is SYGVKD. CDR3 length: 15 amino acids.

This clonotype appeared a few times. The J gene is TRBJ1-3, the V gene TRBV11-2; D may be TRBD1 (6 bases). This CDR3 is 17 amino acids long. Looked up from germline, CDR1 is SGHAT and CDR2 is FQNNGV. The V end lost 1 base, the J end lost 0 bases, and 13 bases lay between the germline ends. CDR3 sequence: CASSLGLRGGSGNTIYF. DNA of the CDR3: TGTGCCAGCAGCTTAGGTCTCCGAGGGGGCTCTGGAAACACCATATATTTT.

This clonotype was recorded at least ten times. The CDR3 DNA sequence: TGCGCCAGTCTAACCGTGGGGGTCAATACGCAGTATTTT. It specifies CASLTVGVNTQYF. The chain couples TRBV10-2 to TRBJ2-3, with D perhaps given as TRBD1 or TRBD2 (5 bases each). CDR3 length equals 13 residues. Between the trimmed V and J ends, which lost 9 bases and 7 bases, there was a span of 17 bases. CDR1 and CDR2 (germline): WSHSY, SAAADI.

The rearrangement uses TRBV3-1 and TRBJ2-3; tentatively, D is TRBD2 (7 bases). The CDR3 contains 17 residues. Germline V gene sequence: CDR1 LGHDT, CDR2 YNNKEL (reference sequence). The germline V and J ends were trimmed by 0 bases and 4 bases, with 17 bases remaining between them. CDR3 in amino acids: CASSQDPRGGAADTQYF. DNA for the CDR3: TGTGCCAGCAGCCAAGATCCTAGAGGGGGGGCCGCAGATACGCAGTATTTT.

The genes are TRBV27 and TRBJ2-7, with 8 positions matching TRBD1. The germline gives CDR1 MNHEY, CDR2 SMNVEV (reference sequence). The CDR3 spans 17 residues. J gave up 3 bases and V 2 bases, and 12 bases lay outside the gene matches. CDR3 loop: CASSLRLGQGRIYEQYF. The CDR3 region has the DNA TGTGCCAGCAGTTTACGCTTAGGACAGGGTCGAATCTACGAGCAGTACTTC.

The CDR3 region has the DNA TGCGCCAGCAGCTTGGCGCCAGGGGAAAATCAGCCCCAGCATTTT. Residues: CASSLAPGENQPQHF. The V call is TRBV5-1, the J call TRBJ1-5, with D tentatively TRBD1 (6 bases). Looked up from germline, CDR1 is SGHRS and CDR2 is YFSETQ. With 0 bases removed from V and 4 bases from J, the gap between germline ends came to 11 bases. There are 15 residues in the CDR3.

This clonotype was observed at least ten times. The chain joins TRBV2 to TRBJ2-7; no firm D call. Germline V gene sequence: CDR1 SNHLY, CDR2 FYNNEI. The CDR3 runs 14 residues. V was trimmed by 3 bases and J by 3 bases, leaving 12 bases between them. The chain's CDR3 is CASSEGRYRYEQYF. CDR3 nucleotides: TGTGCCAGCAGTGAGGGCAGGTACCGCTACGAGCAGTACTTC.

The V and J genes are TRBV28 and TRBJ2-3; possibly TRBD2 for D (5 bases). V dropped 9 bases and J dropped 2 bases, with 15 bases sitting between them. This CDR3 is built from 14 residues. Germline lookup yields CDR1 MDHEN and CDR2 SYDVKM. CDR3 nucleotide sequence: TGTGCCAGAACCCTTCCCGGGGACACAGATACGCAGTATTTT. Its translation: CARTLPGDTDTQYF.